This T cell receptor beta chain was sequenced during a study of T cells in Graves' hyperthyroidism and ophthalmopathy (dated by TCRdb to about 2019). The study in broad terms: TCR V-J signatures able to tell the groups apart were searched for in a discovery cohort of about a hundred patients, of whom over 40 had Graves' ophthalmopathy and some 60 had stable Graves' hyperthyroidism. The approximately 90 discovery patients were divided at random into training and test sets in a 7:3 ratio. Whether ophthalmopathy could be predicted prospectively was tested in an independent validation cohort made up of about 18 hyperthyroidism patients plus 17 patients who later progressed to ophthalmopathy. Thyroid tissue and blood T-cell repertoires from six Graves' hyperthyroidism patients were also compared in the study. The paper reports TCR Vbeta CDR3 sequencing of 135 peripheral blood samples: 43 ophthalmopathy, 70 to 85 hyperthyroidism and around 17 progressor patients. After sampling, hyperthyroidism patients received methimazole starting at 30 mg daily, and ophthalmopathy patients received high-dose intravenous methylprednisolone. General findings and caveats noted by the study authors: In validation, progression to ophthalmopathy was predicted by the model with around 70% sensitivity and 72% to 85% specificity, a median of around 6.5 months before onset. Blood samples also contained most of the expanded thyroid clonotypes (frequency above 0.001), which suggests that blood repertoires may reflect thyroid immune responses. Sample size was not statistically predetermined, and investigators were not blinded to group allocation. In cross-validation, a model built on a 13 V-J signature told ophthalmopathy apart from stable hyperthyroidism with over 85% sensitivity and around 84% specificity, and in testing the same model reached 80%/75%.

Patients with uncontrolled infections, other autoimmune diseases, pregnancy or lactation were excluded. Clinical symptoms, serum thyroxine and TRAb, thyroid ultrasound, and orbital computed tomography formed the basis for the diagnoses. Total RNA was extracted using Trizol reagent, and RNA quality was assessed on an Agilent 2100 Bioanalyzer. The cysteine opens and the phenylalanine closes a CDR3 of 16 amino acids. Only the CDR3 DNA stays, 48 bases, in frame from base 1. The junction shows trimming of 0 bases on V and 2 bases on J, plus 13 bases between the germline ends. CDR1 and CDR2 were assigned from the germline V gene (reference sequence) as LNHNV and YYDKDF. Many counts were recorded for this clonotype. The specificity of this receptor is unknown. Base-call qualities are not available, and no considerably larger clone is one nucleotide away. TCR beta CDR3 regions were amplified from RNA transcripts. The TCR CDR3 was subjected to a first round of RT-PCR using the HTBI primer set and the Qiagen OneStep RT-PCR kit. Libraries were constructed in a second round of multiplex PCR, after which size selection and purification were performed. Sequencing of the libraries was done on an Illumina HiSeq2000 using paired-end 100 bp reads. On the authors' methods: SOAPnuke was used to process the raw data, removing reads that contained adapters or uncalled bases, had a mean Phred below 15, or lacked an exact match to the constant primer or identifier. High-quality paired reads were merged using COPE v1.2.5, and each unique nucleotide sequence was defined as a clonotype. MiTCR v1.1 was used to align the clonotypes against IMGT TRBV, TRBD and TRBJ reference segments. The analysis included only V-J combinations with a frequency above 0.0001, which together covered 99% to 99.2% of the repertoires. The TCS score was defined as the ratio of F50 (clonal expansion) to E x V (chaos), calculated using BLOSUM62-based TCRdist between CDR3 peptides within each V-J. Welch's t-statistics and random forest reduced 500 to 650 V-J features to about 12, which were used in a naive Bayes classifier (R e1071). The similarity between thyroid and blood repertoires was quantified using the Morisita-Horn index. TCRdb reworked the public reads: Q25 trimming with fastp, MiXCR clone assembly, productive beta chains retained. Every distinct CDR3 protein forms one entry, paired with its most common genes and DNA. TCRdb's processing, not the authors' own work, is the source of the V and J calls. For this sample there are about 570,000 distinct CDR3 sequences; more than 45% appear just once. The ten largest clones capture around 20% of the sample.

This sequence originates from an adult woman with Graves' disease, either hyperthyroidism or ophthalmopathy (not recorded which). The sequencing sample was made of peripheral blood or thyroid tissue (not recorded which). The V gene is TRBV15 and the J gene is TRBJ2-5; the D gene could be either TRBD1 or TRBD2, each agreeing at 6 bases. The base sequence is TGTGCCACCAGCAGAGATTACACAGGGAGGCAAGAGACCCAGTACTTC. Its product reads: CATSRDYTGRQETQYF.